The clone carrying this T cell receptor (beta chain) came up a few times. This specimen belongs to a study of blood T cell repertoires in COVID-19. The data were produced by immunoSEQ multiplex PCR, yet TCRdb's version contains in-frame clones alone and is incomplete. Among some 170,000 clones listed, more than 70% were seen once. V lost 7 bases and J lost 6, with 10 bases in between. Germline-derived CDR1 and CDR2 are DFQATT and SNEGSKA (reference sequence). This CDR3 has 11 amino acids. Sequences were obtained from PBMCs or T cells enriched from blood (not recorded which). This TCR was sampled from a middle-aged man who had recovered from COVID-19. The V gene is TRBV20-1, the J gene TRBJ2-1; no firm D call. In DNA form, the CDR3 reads TGCAGTGTTGAAAGAGGCAATGAGCAGTTCTTC. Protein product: CSVERGNEQFF.